Below, 26 T cell receptor beta chains from the same sample are listed, as sequenced in a study of T cell responses to AZD1222 COVID-19 vaccine. Assay: immunoSEQ multiplex PCR; the TCRdb copy retains only in-frame clones and omits some. The repertoire has over 100,000 clones, approximately 84% of them found once; the top ten carry about 9.4%. The sample here was peripheral blood, taken on day 0 of AZD1222 vaccination. The receptors were gathered from an adult in good health.

The genes are TRBV6-5 and TRBJ2-2; 9 positions match TRBD1. This CDR3 has 15 residues. The germline V gene encodes CDR1 MNHEY and CDR2 SVGAGI. V was clipped by 4 bases and J by 3 bases; unmatched bases: 3. In nucleotides, the CDR3 is TGTGCCAGCAGTTGGACAGGGGCTGACACCGGGGAGCTGTTTTTT. It codes for CASSWTGADTGELFF.

This clone appeared many times. V is TRBV4-2 and J is TRBJ1-2; 12 nucleotides align to TRBD1. This CDR3 is built from 18 residues. Germline assignment: CDR1 LGHNA and CDR2 YNFKEQ. With V trimmed by 0 bases and J by 8 bases, 13 bases remained unmatched. CDR3 nucleotides: TGTGCCAGCAGCCAAGAAGACGGGACAGGGGGCGCATTGAGCGGCTACACCTTC. Its protein product is CASSQEDGTGGALSGYTF.

V gene TRBV7-9 combines with J gene TRBJ2-2; 10 bases align to TRBD2. CDR3 length: 18 residues. Per the germline V gene, CDR1 is SEHNR and CDR2 is FQNEAQ (reference sequence). The V gene end was trimmed by 1 base and the J gene end by 7 bases; junction bases not matched to a gene: 12. This CDR3 reads CASSLGASGSTGGGELFF. Written as DNA, the CDR3 is TGTGCCAGCAGCTTAGGAGCTAGCGGGAGTACGGGCGGCGGGGAGCTGTTTTTT.

The chain combines TRBV30 with TRBJ1-6; 9 nucleotides line up with TRBD1. Losses at the gene ends were 0 bases for V and 7 bases for J; bases not matched to a gene: 1. The germline V gene has CDR1 GTSNPN and CDR2 SVGIG (reference sequence). The CDR3 is 14 amino acids. Here the CDR3 DNA reads TGTGCCTGGAGTGTACAGGGGGCAAATTCACCCCTCCACTTT. It specifies CAWSVQGANSPLHF.

The chain is built from TRBV6-5 and TRBJ1-1, with a tentative D call TRBD1 (6 bases). This CDR3 region has 14 residues. The V gene lost 8 bases and the J gene lost 3 bases, with 16 bases spanning the gap. Germline V gives CDR1 MNHEY, CDR2 SVGAGI. In nucleotides, the CDR3 is TGTGCCAGCTCTAGCCCGGGGGCGGACACTGAAGCTTTCTTT. It codes for CASSSPGADTEAFF.

This clone has only a few counts. The chain carries TRBV11-1 and TRBJ2-7; D gene unclear. Trimming shortened V by 1 base and J by 0 bases, and 7 bases separated the two germline ends. This CDR3 contains 14 residues. The V gene's germline CDR1 is SGHAT and CDR2 FQDESV (reference sequence). This CDR3 reads CASSLGFSSYEQYF. CDR3 in DNA: TGTGCCAGCAGCTTAGGGTTTTCCTCCTACGAGCAGTACTTC.

V usage is TRBV6-5 and J usage is TRBJ1-1, with D perhaps matching TRBD1 (6 bases). The V gene's germline CDR1 is MNHEY and CDR2 SVGAGI. V gave up 7 bases and J gave up 3 bases, with 18 bases separating them. The CDR3 is 15 residues long. CDR3 bases: TGTGCCAGCAAAACTGCAGGGGTAGGGGACACTGAAGCTTTCTTT. It codes for CASKTAGVGDTEAFF.

The chain links TRBV2 to TRBJ1-6; tentative D call: TRBD1 (5 bases). The germline gives CDR1 SNHLY, CDR2 FYNNEI. V was shortened by 6 bases and J by 9 bases, with 15 bases between the two germline ends. The CDR3 extends over 14 amino acids. This chain's CDR3 is CASRSVGLGSPLHF. The CDR3 coding sequence is TGTGCCAGCAGAAGTGTGGGGCTGGGTTCACCCCTCCACTTT.

Remarks on this clone: At one end the junction does not follow the germline gene, possibly because of a read error. V is TRBV15 and J is TRBJ2-1; D is perhaps TRBD2 (6 bases). Germline lookup yields CDR1 LNHNV and CDR2 YYDKDF (reference sequence). The CDR3 loop spans 15 amino acids. The DNA of the CDR3 is TGTGCCACCAGCGGGAGAGCGGGTTCCTCCAATGAGCAGTTCTTC. Its protein is CATSGRAGSSNEQFF.

This clone was detected only a few times. The chain has TRBV7-9 and TRBJ2-5; TRBD1 aligns across 8 bases. V shed 1 base, J shed 5 bases, and the junction held 6 bases outside the gene matches. The CDR3 is made up of 15 amino acids. The germline gives CDR1 SEHNR, CDR2 FQNEAQ (reference sequence). CDR3: CASSLVQGARETQYF. For the CDR3, the DNA is TGTGCCAGCAGCTTAGTCCAGGGGGCACGGGAGACCCAGTACTTC.

This chain's CDR3 is CASSISSTAEAFF. DNA of the CDR3: TGTGCCAGTAGTATCTCCTCGACAGCTGAAGCTTTCTTT. The J gene is TRBJ1-1, the V gene TRBV19, with D perhaps TRBD1 (5 bases). The CDR3 is made up of 13 amino acids. Germline CDR1 LNHDA, CDR2 SQIVND (reference sequence). V was trimmed by 3 bases and J by 6 bases, leaving 11 bases between them.

This clone was recorded a few times. Other DNA sequences within the sample encode an identical CDR3. This chain uses TRBV5-1 with TRBJ1-2, with 8 bases aligning to TRBD1. CDR3 size: 14 residues. Unmatched junction bases numbered 6, after V lost 4 bases and J lost 4 bases. Germline V gives CDR1 SGHRS, CDR2 YFSETQ. CDR3 sequence reads: CASSLDGQGYGYTF. DNA for the CDR3: TGCGCCAGCAGCCTCGACGGACAGGGCTATGGCTACACCTTC.

The rearrangement links TRBV2 to TRBJ2-7; no clear D gene. Trimming removed 3 bases from V and 3 bases from J, with 9 bases in between. Germline values: CDR1 SNHLY, CDR2 FYNNEI. The CDR3 is 13 residues long. CDR3 coding DNA: TGTGCCAGCAGTGATCTAGAAATCTACGAGCAGTACTTC. Its protein is CASSDLEIYEQYF.

This rearrangement joins TRBV28 to TRBJ2-1, with D possibly matching TRBD2 (5 bases). The CDR3 is 15 amino acids. The V gene lost 1 base and the J gene lost 2 bases, with 9 bases spanning the gap. Germline V gives CDR1 MDHEN, CDR2 SYDVKM. The CDR3 DNA follows: TGTGCCAGCAGTTTATTGGGGAGCCCCTACAATGAGCAGTTCTTC. Translating gives CASSLLGSPYNEQFF.

The rearrangement links TRBV11-2 to TRBJ2-1; TRBD2 matches 7 bases. The CDR3 is 15 residues long. J gave up 9 bases and V 5 bases, and 13 bases lay outside the gene matches. The germline V gene encodes CDR1 SGHAT and CDR2 FQNNGV. CDR3 nucleotides: TGTGCCAGCAGCCTACTTCGCGGGAGAGCCAGTGAGCAGTTCTTC. Translating gives CASSLLRGRASEQFF.

This chain links TRBV11-3 with TRBJ2-1; 15 bases fit TRBD2. The germline V gene encodes CDR1 SGHNT and CDR2 YENEEA. The CDR3 contains 17 residues. J lost 7 bases, V lost 1 base, and 5 bases had no gene match. CDR3 bases: TGTGCCAGCAGCTTAGGGGGACTAGCGGGAGGTAAAAATGAGCAGTTCTTC. Protein product: CASSLGGLAGGKNEQFF.

This chain connects TRBV2 to TRBJ2-7; TRBD1 aligns across 8 bases. The junction had 8 bases not matched to a gene; V was cut back by 8 bases and J by 2 bases. The CDR3 loop spans 14 amino acids. In germline, CDR1 is SNHLY, CDR2 FYNNEI. Here the CDR3 DNA reads TGTGCCAGCGAACCCGGGACAGGCACCTACGAGCAGTACTTC. Protein sequence: CASEPGTGTYEQYF. The entire variable domain, with the rest obtained from reference TRBV2 and TRBJ2-7, is as follows: EPEVTQTPSHQVTQMGQEVILRCVPISNHLYFYWYRQILGQKVEFLVSFYNNEISEKSEIFDDQFSVERPDGSNFTLKIRSTKLEDSAMYFCASEPGTGTYEQYFGPGTRLTVT.

The chain recombines TRBV19 with TRBJ1-2; 9 bases match TRBD1. The CDR3 is 15 residues long. Germline CDR1 and CDR2: LNHDA and SQIVND (reference sequence). Trimming cost V 5 bases and J 7 bases; bases outside gene matches: 11. The DNA for the CDR3 is TGTGCCAGTAGTTCAACGCTGACAGGGGGAGGTGGCTACACCTTC. Protein: CASSSTLTGGGGYTF.

The CDR3 loop is CASSMGRTTSTDTQYF. The CDR3 coding sequence is TGTGCCAGTAGTATGGGGCGGACTACTAGCACAGATACGCAGTATTTT. V gene TRBV19 combines with J gene TRBJ2-3; tentative D call: TRBD2 (6 bases). The CDR3 contains 16 residues. V was cut by 3 bases and J by 0 bases, with 13 bases left in between. From germline, CDR1 is LNHDA and CDR2 SQIVND (reference sequence).

The chain has TRBV6-2 or TRBV6-3 and TRBJ1-5; D is ambiguous. With 4 bases removed from V and 2 bases from J, the gap between germline ends came to 6 bases. CDR3 length: 13 residues. Germline assignment: CDR1 MNHEY and CDR2 SVGEGT. The CDR3: CASSWDGNQPQHF. CDR3 coding DNA: TGTGCCAGCAGTTGGGATGGCAATCAGCCCCAGCATTTT.

J is TRBJ1-3 and V is TRBV28; 8 bases map to TRBD1. The CDR3 contains 15 residues. Germline CDR1 is MDHEN and CDR2 is SYDVKM. V lost 4 bases and J lost 4; bases outside the gene matches: 6. Written as DNA, the CDR3 is TGTGCCAGCAGTTCGTCAACAGGGGGAGGAAACACCATATATTTT. Encoded protein: CASSSSTGGGNTIYF. Variable domain in full (rest from reference TRBV28 and TRBJ1-3): DVKVTQSSRYLVKRTGEKVFLECVQDMDHENMFWYRQDPGLGLRLIYFSYDVKMKEKGDIPEGYSVSREKKERFSLILESASTNQTSMYLCASSSSTGGGNTIYFGEGSWLTVV.

This chain uses TRBV7-9 with TRBJ2-3; 8 bases agree with TRBD2. The germline gives CDR1 SEHNR, CDR2 FQNEAQ (reference sequence). The CDR3 has 19 residues. J gave up 2 bases and V 1 base, and 14 bases lay outside the gene matches. CDR3 amino acids: CASSLVNAPAGEDTDTQYF. CDR3 nucleotides: TGTGCCAGCAGCTTAGTCAATGCGCCAGCGGGAGAGGACACAGATACGCAGTATTTT.

In this sample, this clone turned up once. The V gene is TRBV2, the J gene TRBJ1-6; no reliable D call. The CDR3 runs 14 residues. Germline CDR1 and CDR2: SNHLY and FYNNEI. Trimming removed 4 bases from V and 5 bases from J, with 9 bases in between. CDR3 nucleotide sequence: TGTGCCAGCAGTGGCCGGGGAGATAATTCACCCCTCCACTTT. It is translated as CASSGRGDNSPLHF. The whole variable domain, remainder taken from reference TRBV2 and TRBJ1-6, is EPEVTQTPSHQVTQMGQEVILRCVPISNHLYFYWYRQILGQKVEFLVSFYNNEISEKSEIFDDQFSVERPDGSNFTLKIRSTKLEDSAMYFCASSGRGDNSPLHFGNGTRLTVT.

This chain links TRBV4-3 with TRBJ2-6; a possible D gene is TRBD1 (6 bases). Trimming pared 0 bases from V and 0 bases from J, leaving 12 bases between. CDR3 length: 18 residues. Germline CDR1 and CDR2: LGHNA and YSLEER. The CDR3 coding sequence is TGCGCCAGCAGCCAAGAGATTCAGGGGTTCTCTGGGGCCAACGTCCTGACTTTC. Protein product: CASSQEIQGFSGANVLTF.

This chain uses TRBV6-5 with TRBJ2-7; maybe TRBD2 (5 bases). This CDR3 contains 14 residues. The V and J ends lost 0 bases and 4 bases respectively, with 10 bases between them. Germline V gene data show CDR1 as MNHEY and CDR2 as SVGAGI. CDR3 nucleotide sequence: TGTGCCAGCAGTTACTCCGGGGAATCTTACGAGCAGTACTTC. The encoded protein is CASSYSGESYEQYF.

The chain carries TRBV6-5 and TRBJ1-2; D ambiguous. Germline V gives CDR1 MNHEY, CDR2 SVGAGI. This CDR3 spans 13 amino acids. Deletions cut 6 bases from V and 4 bases from J, with 12 bases between. The CDR3 nucleotides are TGTGCCAGCAGACGCGAGGGAGCCTATGGCTACACCTTC. Protein sequence: CASRREGAYGYTF.